These 31 T cell receptor beta chains came from one sample sequenced in a study of cytomegalovirus exposure and HLA in healthy donors. Researchers ran the PCR with 60 Vbeta and 13 Jbeta primers. Profiling relied on immunoSEQ multiplex PCR, and the TCRdb table lists in-frame clones only, not all of them. The sample has 150,000 to 200,000 clones; 75% to 85% are singletons. The material sequenced was PBMCs. These receptors originate from a woman aged 50 to 60 in good health and CMV-seronegative.

This clone was recorded only once. The chain uses TRBV28 and TRBJ2-7; 7 bases map to TRBD1. After removal of 6 bases from V and 4 bases from J, the junction contained 12 bases not matched to a gene. The CDR3 is 15 residues long. CDR1 MDHEN and CDR2 SYDVKM come from the germline V gene. The CDR3 spells CASSSDRDRPYEQYF. The CDR3 DNA reads as TGTGCCAGCAGCTCCGACAGGGACCGACCGTACGAGCAGTACTTC.

The genes are TRBV5-4 and TRBJ1-5, with 9 bases that match TRBD1. V was pared by 0 bases and J by 7 bases, with 5 bases of the junction left unmatched. This CDR3 has 15 residues. Per the germline V gene, CDR1 is SGHNT and CDR2 is YYREEE (reference sequence). The chain's CDR3 is CASSLDGTGLQPQHF. The DNA of the CDR3 is TGTGCCAGCAGCTTGGATGGGACAGGGCTCCAGCCCCAGCATTTT.

This chain uses TRBV28 with TRBJ2-2; no definite D call. The V gene's germline CDR1 is MDHEN and CDR2 SYDVKM. The CDR3 sequence is 16 residues long. V shed 3 bases and J shed 0 bases, with 11 bases lying between them. The CDR3 sequence: CASSFFQTPNTGELFF. In nucleotides, the CDR3 is TGTGCCAGCAGTTTCTTCCAAACTCCGAACACCGGGGAGCTGTTTTTT.

Notes on this clone: An end of the junction differs from the germline gene, which may be a read error. The genes are TRBV7-9 and TRBJ1-1; D unresolved. Per the germline V gene, CDR1 is SEHNR and CDR2 is FQNEAQ (reference sequence). This CDR3 has 13 amino acids. The CDR3 loop reads CSSSLYSVEGAFF. The CDR3 DNA reads as TGTTCCAGCAGCTTATATTCAGTCGAGGGAGCTTTCTTT.

This chain links TRBV28 with TRBJ1-5; the D is unclear. Germline CDR1 reads MDHEN; CDR2 reads SYDVKM. This CDR3 spans 15 amino acids. With 5 bases removed from V and 5 bases from J, the gap between germline ends came to 16 bases. The CDR3 sequence is CASSPSRVPDQPQHF. The CDR3 DNA reads as TGTGCCAGCAGTCCTTCGCGGGTGCCGGATCAGCCCCAGCATTTT.

The chain has TRBV4-1 and TRBJ1-4; possibly TRBD1 for D (5 bases). CDR3 size: 17 residues. The germline V gene has CDR1 MGHRA and CDR2 YSYEKL. V shed 1 base and J shed 5 bases, with 17 bases lying between them. The CDR3 is CASSQVINLRGNEKLFF. The CDR3, as DNA: TGCGCCAGCAGCCAAGTGATAAACCTACGGGGGAATGAAAAACTGTTTTTT.

This clone was observed a single time. V usage is TRBV6-1 and J usage is TRBJ1-5; D is perhaps TRBD1 (5 bases). The CDR3 length is 15 residues. Germline V CDR1 and CDR2: MNHNS, SASEGT. V was trimmed by 4 bases and J by 3 bases, leaving 13 bases between them. The CDR3 here is CASSGPDRSNQPQHF. The CDR3 DNA reads as TGTGCCAGCAGTGGCCCTGACAGATCCAATCAGCCCCAGCATTTT.

The chain combines TRBV29-1 with TRBJ2-5, with 10 positions matching TRBD2. The J call is in doubt because the DNA end fits TRBJ2-7 better. This CDR3 has 15 residues. Germline CDR1 is SQVTM and CDR2 is ANQGSEA. The CDR3 reads CSVEAASGGRSEQYF. CDR3 DNA sequence: TGCAGCGTTGAGGCGGCTAGCGGGGGCCGGAGCGAGCAGTACTTC.

This sequence joins TRBV15 and TRBJ2-7, with a weak D call TRBD1 (6 bases). Germline assignment: CDR1 LNHNV and CDR2 YYDKDF (reference sequence). Trimming took off 2 bases at V and 3 bases at J, with 20 bases between the two ends. This CDR3 region has 17 residues. In nucleotides, the CDR3 is TGTGCCACCAGCAGAACAAAACCCGGGACAATTGTCTACGAGCAGTACTTC. The encoded protein is CATSRTKPGTIVYEQYF.

This clone was recorded once. CDR3 nucleotide sequence: TGTGCCAGCAGCGACAGGGGGATTGGCAATCAGCCCCAGCATTTT. The encoded protein is CASSDRGIGNQPQHF. The genes are TRBV2 and TRBJ1-5, with 9 positions matching TRBD1. Trimming at V came to 6 bases and at J to 2 bases, leaving 5 bases not matched to a gene. This CDR3 has 15 amino acids. The V gene's germline CDR1 is SNHLY and CDR2 FYNNEI.

The chain employs TRBV28 and TRBJ1-2; D remains ambiguous. This CDR3 has 13 amino acids. Trimming stripped 4 bases from V and 1 base from J, with 7 bases between. CDR1 and CDR2 (germline): MDHEN, SYDVKM. In nucleotides, the CDR3 is TGTGCCAGCAGTTCAACAGTTAACTATGGCTACACCTTC. Its protein is CASSSTVNYGYTF.

In regard to this clone: At one end, the junction sequence differs from germline, possibly due to a read error. The chain carries TRBV7-9 and TRBJ1-4; D call uncertain. Germline-derived CDR1 and CDR2 are SEHNR and FQNEAQ (reference sequence). This CDR3 contains 15 residues. Here the CDR3 DNA reads TGTTCCAGCAGCCTCTACTCGAACACTAATGAAAAACTGTTTTTT. Translating gives CSSSLYSNTNEKLFF.

The chain uses TRBV6-1 and TRBJ2-5; D is perhaps TRBD2 (5 bases). The germline V gene has CDR1 MNHNS and CDR2 SASEGT. The CDR3 runs 15 residues. Trimming stripped 7 bases from V and 4 bases from J, with 19 bases between. The CDR3 protein is CASIPGSSGGETQYF. The CDR3 DNA follows: TGTGCCAGCATCCCGGGGAGCAGCGGAGGAGAGACCCAGTACTTC.

This chain connects TRBV6-6 to TRBJ1-1; TRBD1 matches 11 bases. The germline gives CDR1 MNHNY, CDR2 SVGAGI (reference sequence). J was trimmed by 5 bases and V by 6 bases; bases with no gene match: 11. The CDR3 has 16 amino acids. CDR3 DNA: TGTGCCAGCAGACCGGACAGGGGGCGGATAAAGACTGAAGCTTTCTTT. This codes for CASRPDRGRIKTEAFF.

This chain links TRBV19 with TRBJ1-1; 7 positions match TRBD1. Germline V gene lookup returns CDR1 LNHDA and CDR2 SQIVND (reference sequence). The J segment lost 11 bases and the V segment lost 5 bases, leaving 20 bases of the junction unmatched. This CDR3 is 16 amino acids long. This CDR3 is CASSRDRTGSLGNAFF. The CDR3 nucleotides read TGTGCCAGTAGTCGGGACCGGACAGGCTCTTTGGGGAATGCTTTCTTT.

This clone was counted once. The chain uses TRBV21-1 and TRBJ1-3; TRBD1 reflects the table's D call only, with no check against the DNA. TRBV21-1 is a pseudogene. The CDR3 consists of 16 residues. The CDR3 loop reads CASSNPDSLTGNTIYF. CDR3 bases: TGTGCCAGCAGCAACCCGGACAGTCTAACTGGAAACACCATATATTTT.

For the CDR3, the DNA is TGTGCCAGCAGTTTTCTTTCCGGTGTGAAGACCCAGTACTTC. It yields the protein CASSFLSGVKTQYF. V and J are TRBV28 and TRBJ2-5; D not certain. This CDR3 contains 14 residues. The V end lost 3 bases, the J end lost 6 bases, and 14 bases lay between the germline ends. The germline gives CDR1 MDHEN, CDR2 SYDVKM.

As for this clone: In the same sample, other DNA sequences code for this CDR3. CDR3 protein: CASSPGLAGAYEQYF. CDR3 coding DNA: TGCGCCAGCAGTCCGGGGCTAGCGGGGGCCTACGAGCAGTACTTC. The chain is built from TRBV5-1 and TRBJ2-7, with 10 nucleotides matching TRBD2. CDR3 length: 15 residues. Losses at the gene ends were 5 bases for V and 2 bases for J; bases not matched to a gene: 7. Germline V lookup: CDR1 SGHRS, CDR2 YFSETQ.

V is TRBV6-5 and J is TRBJ1-4; D is unclear. The CDR3 length is 12 residues. Germline V gene lookup returns CDR1 MNHEY and CDR2 SVGAGI. V was trimmed by 10 bases and J by 3 bases, leaving 9 bases between them. CDR3: CATKPANEKLFF. In nucleotides, the CDR3 is TGTGCCACCAAGCCGGCTAATGAAAAACTGTTTTTT.

As for this clone: The sample holds other DNA sequences that translate to the same CDR3. V and J are TRBV19 and TRBJ1-6, with a weak D call TRBD1 (6 bases). The CDR3 totals 14 residues. Germline V CDR1 and CDR2: LNHDA, SQIVND (reference sequence). V lost 5 bases and J 5 bases, leaving 10 bases between the germline ends. The CDR3 DNA is TGTGCCAGTAGTTTGGACAGAAATAATTCACCCCTCCACTTT. Its translation is CASSLDRNNSPLHF.

This clone was found once. The V gene is TRBV10-3, the J gene TRBJ2-1; tentatively, D is TRBD2 (7 bases). This CDR3 has 18 residues. Germline assignment: CDR1 ENHRY and CDR2 SYGVKD. The V gene lost 3 bases and the J gene lost 7 bases, with 25 bases spanning the gap. CDR3 amino acids: CAISELGGARLGRNEQFF. The CDR3 nucleotides read TGTGCCATCAGTGAACTGGGGGGGGCACGACTGGGGAGGAATGAGCAGTTCTTC.

The J gene is TRBJ1-2, the V gene TRBV7-2, with 7 bases lining up with TRBD1. The germline V gene has CDR1 SGHTA and CDR2 FQGNSA. This CDR3 comprises 16 residues. V was pared by 4 bases and J by 6 bases, with 14 bases of the junction left unmatched. Here the CDR3 reads CASSSSGTGQGDGYTF. For the CDR3, the DNA is TGTGCCAGCAGCTCCTCTGGGACGGGCCAGGGGGATGGCTACACCTTC. The complete variable domain, with remaining parts taken from reference TRBV7-2 and TRBJ1-2, reads GAGVSQSPSNKVTEKGKDVELRCDPISGHTALYWYRQSLGQGLEFLIYFQGNSAPDKSGLPSDRFSAERTGGSVSTLTIQRTQQEDSAVYLCASSSSGTGQGDGYTFGSGTRLTVV.

This chain links TRBV5-4 with TRBJ2-7; 9 bases align to TRBD2. Per the germline V gene, CDR1 is SGHNT and CDR2 is YYREEE (reference sequence). Losses at the gene ends were 5 bases for V and 7 bases for J; bases not matched to a gene: 4. CDR3 size: 12 residues. Here the CDR3 reads CASSILAGEQYF. The DNA of the CDR3 is TGTGCCAGCAGTATCCTAGCGGGGGAGCAGTACTTC.

The chain recombines TRBV28 with TRBJ1-4; D perhaps matches TRBD1 (5 bases). The CDR3 sequence is 14 residues long. The ends were cut back, 8 bases at V and 4 bases at J, with 14 bases in the middle. CDR1 and CDR2 from the germline V gene are MDHEN and SYDVKM. The CDR3 loop reads CASGIGGVNEKLFF. The CDR3 DNA reads as TGTGCCAGCGGAATTGGGGGGGTTAATGAAAAACTGTTTTTT.

The rearrangement joins TRBV14 to TRBJ2-6; TRBD2 matches at 8 bases. V trimming: 3 bases; J trimming: 0 bases; junction bases outside the gene matches: 10. The CDR3 is 19 residues long. Germline-derived CDR1 and CDR2 are SGHDN and FVKESK. The CDR3 protein is CASSHLSGSRYSGANVLTF. The CDR3 DNA follows: TGTGCCAGCAGCCACTTAAGCGGGAGTCGGTACTCTGGGGCCAACGTCCTGACTTTC.

The chain links TRBV30 to TRBJ1-1; 7 nucleotides agree with TRBD1. Germline V gene sequence: CDR1 GTSNPN, CDR2 SVGIG (reference sequence). J gave up 1 base and V 3 bases, and 5 bases lay outside the gene matches. This CDR3 has 14 residues. The CDR3 region is CAWSPQGENTEAFF. CDR3 sequence (DNA): TGTGCCTGGAGCCCTCAGGGGGAGAACACTGAAGCTTTCTTT.

The chain recombines TRBV10-3 with TRBJ2-7, with 8 nucleotides matching TRBD2. The V segment lost 8 bases and the J segment 2 bases; nucleotides outside the gene matches: 2. This CDR3 has 12 amino acids. In germline, CDR1 is ENHRY, CDR2 SYGVKD. The CDR3 here is CAIGGGPYEQYF. The CDR3 DNA is TGTGCCATCGGCGGGGGGCCCTACGAGCAGTACTTC.

The chain uses TRBV5-1 and TRBJ2-5, with a tentative D call TRBD2 (5 bases). The J call may be faulty, since TRBJ2-7 better matches the DNA end. The CDR3 loop spans 16 amino acids. The germline V gene has CDR1 SGHRS and CDR2 YFSETQ. The CDR3 bases are TGCGCCAGCAGCTTGGCCGGACTCCGGAGCTCCTACGAGCAGTACTTC. This translates into CASSLAGLRSSYEQYF.

This clone showed up just a few times. The identical CDR3 is also encoded by other nucleotide sequences in the sample. The V gene is TRBV7-2, the J gene TRBJ1-3; D remains ambiguous. Germline CDR1 is SGHTA and CDR2 is FQGNSA. CDR3 length: 11 amino acids. V was trimmed by 5 bases and J by 4 bases, leaving 3 bases between them. The CDR3 coding sequence is TGTGCCAGCAGCCTCGGAAACACCATATATTTT. Translated: CASSLGNTIYF.

V is TRBV19 and J is TRBJ1-2; TRBD1 matches at 11 bases. Germline lookup yields CDR1 LNHDA and CDR2 SQIVND (reference sequence). V lost 8 bases, J lost 2 bases, and 16 bases stayed unmatched. This CDR3 has 18 residues. CDR3 nucleotides: TGTGCCAGTCCCCCTCACCGGGACAGGGGGGAAGGGAACTATGGCTACACCTTC. Its translation: CASPPHRDRGEGNYGYTF.

CDR3 protein: CASSDPGTAIKQYF. The CDR3 DNA reads TGTGCCAGCAGTGACCCCGGGACTGCCATAAAGCAGTACTTC. The chain links TRBV25-1 to TRBJ2-7; D perhaps matches TRBD2 (6 bases). CDR3 length: 14 residues. CDR1 and CDR2 (germline): MGHDK, SYGVNS. The V end was cut by 3 bases, the J end by 8 bases, with 17 bases between.